This T cell receptor beta chain was profiled in a study of T cell repertoires in cytomegalovirus infection. On the study more broadly: It can be stated that public TCR beta signatures indicated CMV infection as well as a matching HLA type. General study results and limits: Individuals carrying CMV plus the relevant HLA were identified by cumulative frequency of public TCR beta families. HLA-C-restricted CMV clonotypes gave the most frequent clonotype in two of eight donors.

TCRdb reanalysed the reads using MiXCR and keeps one entry per CDR3 protein. This table holds 50,000 to 65,000 distinct CDR3 sequences, around 20% found once. The CDR3 totals 16 residues. Germline trimming cut 3 bases from V and 2 bases from J; bases unmatched to any gene: 5. Germline values: CDR1 KGHSH, CDR2 LQKENI. This clonotype has just a few counts. As yet, its antigen is unknown. The V gene is TRBV18, the J gene TRBJ2-5, with 11 bases that match TRBD2. The source is a human donor in good health (CMV status not recorded). Some clones in this sample may be carry-over from other donors' samples. Sample: CD8+ T cells from cultured PBMCs, taken from culture after CMV antigen stimulation. The CDR3: CASSPRTSGRQETQYF. CDR3 bases: TGTGCCAGCTCACCGAGGACTAGCGGGCGGCAAGAGACCCAGTACTTC.